This T cell receptor (beta chain) was documented in a study of blood T cell repertoires in COVID-19 (dated by TCRdb to 2020 to 2021). About the study as a whole: Samples covering the acute and convalescent phases of COVID-19 were provided by collaborators in the United States, Italy and Spain. The material from the prospective study consisted of cDNA or gDNA derived from T cells, B-cell-depleted T cells, or PBMCs. Subjects who had been exposed to COVID-19, were actively infected with it, or had recovered from it provided the deeply sampled blood TCRbeta repertoires that made up the dataset. The repertoires were released in a freely available public database intended as a resource for research on the immune response to SARS-CoV-2. Samples came from the ongoing ImmuneRACE study (first 160 participants) plus 1,254 subjects from 6 global collaborators. The sample metadata nearly always contained a de-identified subject ID, COVID-19 status, age in years and sex. HLA class I and class II types, where available, came from metadata supplied by the sample provider rather than from assay-based typing.

In the germline V gene, CDR1 corresponds to MNHEY and CDR2 to SVGAGI. A distance of 19 bases separates the germline ends of V and J, which lose 7 bases and 4 bases respectively. The CDR3 contains 15 residues, cysteine and phenylalanine counted. Of the read, only the CDR3 DNA is kept; its 45 bases are in frame from base 1. This clone showed up just once. Which antigen it targets is not known. Nothing much larger sits one base from this clone, and base qualities are not available. Whole blood was collected in K2EDTA tubes by collaborating institutions according to the institutions' own protocols. For TCRbeta analysis, collaborators shipped samples in one of three forms: frozen whole blood, isolated PBMCs, or DNA extracted from either of those sample types. TCRbeta CDR3 regions were amplified from genomic DNA by means of the immunoSEQ Assay, a bias-controlled multiplex PCR. In the original analysis: The number of nucleated cells in each sample was estimated from the amplification of reference gene primers within the assay. Sequence reads were collapsed and filtered to measure the absolute abundance of every unique TCRbeta CDR3 rearrangement. For each sample, productive Simpson clonality was calculated by taking the square root of Simpson's diversity index across productive rearrangements. As stored in TCRdb, this immuneACCESS dataset retains in-frame rearrangements with V and J assigned. A fraction of the clones does not appear; measured against another copy, unresolved V genes explain less than half of the discrepancy, and the remainder lacks a known reason. Clonal size and the V and J genes are those of that table, whereas D and trimming came from the DNA. A total of 150,000 to 200,000 clones appear in this sample, nearly 80% of them only once. Jointly, the top ten make up approximately 14% of the sample.

Results and caveats for the whole study, not just this receptor: Clinical and demographic metadata were provided uncurated, with the amount varying by source and participant.

Source material: peripheral blood. The chain is assembled from TRBV6-5 and TRBJ1-1; the D gene is possibly TRBD1, with 6 bases matching. This receptor was obtained from a woman aged 80 or over with acute or convalescent COVID-19. The DNA sequence reads TGTGCCAGCAAGATAACAGGGCGATCGGGCACTGAAGCTTTCTTT. This yields the protein CASKITGRSGTEAFF.